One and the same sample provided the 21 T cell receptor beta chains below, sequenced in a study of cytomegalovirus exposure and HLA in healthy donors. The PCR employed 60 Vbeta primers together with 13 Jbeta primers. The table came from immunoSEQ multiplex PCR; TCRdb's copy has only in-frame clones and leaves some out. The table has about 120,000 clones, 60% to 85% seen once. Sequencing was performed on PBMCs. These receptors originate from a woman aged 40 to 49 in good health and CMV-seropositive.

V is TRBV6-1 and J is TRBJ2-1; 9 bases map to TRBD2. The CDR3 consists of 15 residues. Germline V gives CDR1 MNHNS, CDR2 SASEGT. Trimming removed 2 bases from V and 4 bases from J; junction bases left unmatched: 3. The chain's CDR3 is CASSELAGPYNEQFF. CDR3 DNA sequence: TGTGCCAGCAGTGAACTAGCGGGGCCTTACAATGAGCAGTTCTTC.

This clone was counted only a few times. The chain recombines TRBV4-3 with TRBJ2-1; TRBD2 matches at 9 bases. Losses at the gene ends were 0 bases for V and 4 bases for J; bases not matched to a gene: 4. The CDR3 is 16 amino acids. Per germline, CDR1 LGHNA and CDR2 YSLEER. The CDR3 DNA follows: TGCGCCAGCAGCCAAGAGGTGACTAGCGGATACAATGAGCAGTTCTTC. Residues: CASSQEVTSGYNEQFF.

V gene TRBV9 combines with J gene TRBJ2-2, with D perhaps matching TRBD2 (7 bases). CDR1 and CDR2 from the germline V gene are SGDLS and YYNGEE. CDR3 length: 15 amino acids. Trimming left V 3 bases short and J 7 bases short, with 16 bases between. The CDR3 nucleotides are TGTGCCAGCAGCGGGGGGGGCCGTTCTTTCGGGGAGCTGTTTTTT. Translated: CASSGGGRSFGELFF. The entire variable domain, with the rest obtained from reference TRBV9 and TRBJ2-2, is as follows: DSGVTQTPKHLITATGQRVTLRCSPRSGDLSVYWYQQSLDQGLQFLIQYYNGEERAKGNILERFSAQQFPDLHSELNLSSLELGDSALYFCASSGGGRSFGELFFGEGSRLTVL.

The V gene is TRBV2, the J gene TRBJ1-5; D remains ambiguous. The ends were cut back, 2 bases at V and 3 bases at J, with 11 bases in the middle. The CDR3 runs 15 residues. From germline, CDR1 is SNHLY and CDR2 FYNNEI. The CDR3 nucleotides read TGTGCCAGCAGTGAACAGTCAGCGACCAATCAGCCCCAGCATTTT. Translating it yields CASSEQSATNQPQHF.

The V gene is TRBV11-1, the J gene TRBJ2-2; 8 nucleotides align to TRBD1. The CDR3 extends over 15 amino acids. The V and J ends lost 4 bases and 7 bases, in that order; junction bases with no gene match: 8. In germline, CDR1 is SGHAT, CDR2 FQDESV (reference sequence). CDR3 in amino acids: CASSWTGRLDGELFF. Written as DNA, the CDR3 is TGTGCCAGCAGCTGGACAGGGAGGTTGGACGGGGAGCTGTTTTTT.

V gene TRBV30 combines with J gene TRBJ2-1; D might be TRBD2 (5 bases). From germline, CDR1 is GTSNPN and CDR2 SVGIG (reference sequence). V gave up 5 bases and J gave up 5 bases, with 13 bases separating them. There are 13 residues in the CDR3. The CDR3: CAWAASKDNEQFF. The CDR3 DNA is TGTGCCTGGGCTGCTAGCAAAGACAATGAGCAGTTCTTC. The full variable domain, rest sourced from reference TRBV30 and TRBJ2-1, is SQTIHQWPATLVQPVGSPLSLECTVEGTSNPNLYWYRQAAGRGLQLLFYSVGIGQISSEVPQNLSASRPQDRQFILSSKKLLLSDSGFYLCAWAASKDNEQFFGPGTRLTVL.

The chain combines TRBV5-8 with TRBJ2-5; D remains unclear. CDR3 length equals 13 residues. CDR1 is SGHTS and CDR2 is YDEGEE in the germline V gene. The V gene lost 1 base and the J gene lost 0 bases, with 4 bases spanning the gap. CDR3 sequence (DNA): TGTGCCAGCAGCTTGTTCTACCAAGAGACCCAGTACTTC. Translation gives CASSLFYQETQYF.

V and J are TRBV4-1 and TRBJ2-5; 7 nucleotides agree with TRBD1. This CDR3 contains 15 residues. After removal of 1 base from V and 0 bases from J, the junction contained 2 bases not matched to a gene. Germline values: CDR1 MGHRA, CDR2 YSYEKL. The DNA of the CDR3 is TGCGCCAGCAGCCAAGGACAGGGAAACCAAGAGACCCAGTACTTC. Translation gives CASSQGQGNQETQYF.

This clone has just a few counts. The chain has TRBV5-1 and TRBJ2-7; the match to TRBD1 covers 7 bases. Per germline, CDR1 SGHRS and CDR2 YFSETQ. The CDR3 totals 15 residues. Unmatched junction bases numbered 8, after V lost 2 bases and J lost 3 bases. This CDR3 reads CASSLTGTADYEQYF. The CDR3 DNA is TGCGCCAGCAGCTTAACCGGGACAGCGGACTACGAGCAGTACTTC.

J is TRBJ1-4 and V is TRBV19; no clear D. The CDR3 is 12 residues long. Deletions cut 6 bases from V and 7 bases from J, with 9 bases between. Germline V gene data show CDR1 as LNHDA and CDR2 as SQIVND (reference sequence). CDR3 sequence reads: CASSDHSEKLFF. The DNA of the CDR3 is TGTGCCAGTAGCGATCATAGTGAAAAACTGTTTTTT.

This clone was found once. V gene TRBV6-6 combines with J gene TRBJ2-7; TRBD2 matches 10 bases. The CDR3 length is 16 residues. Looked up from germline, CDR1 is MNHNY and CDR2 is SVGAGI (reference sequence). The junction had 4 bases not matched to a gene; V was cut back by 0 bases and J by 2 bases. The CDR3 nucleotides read TGTGCCAGCAGTTACTCGGCCAGCGGGAGGGCCTACGAGCAGTACTTC. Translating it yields CASSYSASGRAYEQYF.

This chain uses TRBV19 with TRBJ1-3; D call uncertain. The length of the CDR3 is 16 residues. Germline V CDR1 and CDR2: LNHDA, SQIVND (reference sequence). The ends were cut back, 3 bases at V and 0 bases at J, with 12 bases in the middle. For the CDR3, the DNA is TGTGCCAGTAGTATGGAGGCGGGCGACTCTGGAAACACCATATATTTT. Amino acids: CASSMEAGDSGNTIYF.

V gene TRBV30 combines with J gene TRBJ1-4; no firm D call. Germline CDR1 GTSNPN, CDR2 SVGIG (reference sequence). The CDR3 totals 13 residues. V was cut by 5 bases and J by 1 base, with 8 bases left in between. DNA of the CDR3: TGTGCCTGGTCACGGGGAACTAATGAAAAACTGTTTTTT. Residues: CAWSRGTNEKLFF.

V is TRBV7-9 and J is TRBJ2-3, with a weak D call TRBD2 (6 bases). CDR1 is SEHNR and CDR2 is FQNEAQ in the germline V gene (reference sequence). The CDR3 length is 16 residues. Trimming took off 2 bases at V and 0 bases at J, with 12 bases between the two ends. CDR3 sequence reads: CASSLISGVSTDTQYF. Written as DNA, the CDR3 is TGTGCCAGCAGCTTAATCTCGGGAGTTAGCACAGATACGCAGTATTTT.

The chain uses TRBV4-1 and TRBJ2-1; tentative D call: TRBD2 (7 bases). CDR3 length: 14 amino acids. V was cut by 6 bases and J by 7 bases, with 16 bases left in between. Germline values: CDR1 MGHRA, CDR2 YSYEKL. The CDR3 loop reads CASRPEGGGNEQFF. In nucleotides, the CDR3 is TGCGCCAGCAGGCCCGAAGGGGGGGGTAATGAGCAGTTCTTC.

The CDR3, as DNA: TGTGCCAGTTCAAGGGGGCAGGCAAATAGCAATCAGCCCCAGCATTTT. Amino acids: CASSRGQANSNQPQHF. This chain uses TRBV19 with TRBJ1-5, with 7 bases that match TRBD1. Germline CDR1 is LNHDA and CDR2 is SQIVND (reference sequence). J lost 0 bases, V lost 8 bases, and 10 bases had no gene match. This CDR3 contains 16 residues.

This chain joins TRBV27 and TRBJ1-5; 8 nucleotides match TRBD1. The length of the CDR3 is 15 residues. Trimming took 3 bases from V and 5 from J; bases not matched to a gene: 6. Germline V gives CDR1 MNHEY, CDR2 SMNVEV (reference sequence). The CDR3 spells CASSLNRGAYQPQHF. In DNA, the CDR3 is TGTGCCAGCAGTTTGAACAGGGGGGCTTATCAGCCCCAGCATTTT.

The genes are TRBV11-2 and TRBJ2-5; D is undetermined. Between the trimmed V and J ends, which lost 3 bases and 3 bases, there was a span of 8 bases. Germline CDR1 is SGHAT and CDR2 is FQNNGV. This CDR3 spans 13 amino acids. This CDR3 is CASSFWPEETQYF. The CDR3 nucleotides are TGTGCCAGCAGCTTTTGGCCAGAAGAGACCCAGTACTTC.

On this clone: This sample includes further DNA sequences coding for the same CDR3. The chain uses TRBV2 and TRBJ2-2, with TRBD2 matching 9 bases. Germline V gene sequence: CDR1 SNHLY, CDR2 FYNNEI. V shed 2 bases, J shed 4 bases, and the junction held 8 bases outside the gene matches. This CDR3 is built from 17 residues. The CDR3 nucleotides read TGTGCCAGCAGTGAATTGGCGGGAGGGCCTAGCACCGGGGAGCTGTTTTTT. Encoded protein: CASSELAGGPSTGELFF.

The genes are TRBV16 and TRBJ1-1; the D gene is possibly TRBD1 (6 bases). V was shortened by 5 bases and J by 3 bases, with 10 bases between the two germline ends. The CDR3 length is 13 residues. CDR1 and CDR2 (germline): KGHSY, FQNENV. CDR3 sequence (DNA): TGTGCCAGCAGCACACAGGGTGACACTGAAGCTTTCTTT. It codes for CASSTQGDTEAFF.

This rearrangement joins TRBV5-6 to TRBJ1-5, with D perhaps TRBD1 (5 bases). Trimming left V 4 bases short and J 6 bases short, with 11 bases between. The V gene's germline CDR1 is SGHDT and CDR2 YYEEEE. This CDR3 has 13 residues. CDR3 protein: CASSAGQAQPQHF. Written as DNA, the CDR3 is TGTGCCAGCAGCGCGGGGCAGGCTCAGCCCCAGCATTTT.